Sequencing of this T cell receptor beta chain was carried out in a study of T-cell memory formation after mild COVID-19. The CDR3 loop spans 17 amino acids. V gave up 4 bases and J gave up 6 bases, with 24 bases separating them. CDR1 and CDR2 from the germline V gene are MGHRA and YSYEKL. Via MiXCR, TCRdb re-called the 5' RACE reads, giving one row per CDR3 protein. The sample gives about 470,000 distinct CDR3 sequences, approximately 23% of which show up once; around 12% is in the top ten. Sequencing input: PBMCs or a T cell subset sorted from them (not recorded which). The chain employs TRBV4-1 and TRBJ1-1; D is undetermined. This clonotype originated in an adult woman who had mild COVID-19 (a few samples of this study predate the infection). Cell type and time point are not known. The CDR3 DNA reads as TGCGCCAGCAGCCTACCCCCGTGGGAGGGCAATTGGGCTGAAGCTTTCTTT. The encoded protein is CASSLPPWEGNWAEAFF.